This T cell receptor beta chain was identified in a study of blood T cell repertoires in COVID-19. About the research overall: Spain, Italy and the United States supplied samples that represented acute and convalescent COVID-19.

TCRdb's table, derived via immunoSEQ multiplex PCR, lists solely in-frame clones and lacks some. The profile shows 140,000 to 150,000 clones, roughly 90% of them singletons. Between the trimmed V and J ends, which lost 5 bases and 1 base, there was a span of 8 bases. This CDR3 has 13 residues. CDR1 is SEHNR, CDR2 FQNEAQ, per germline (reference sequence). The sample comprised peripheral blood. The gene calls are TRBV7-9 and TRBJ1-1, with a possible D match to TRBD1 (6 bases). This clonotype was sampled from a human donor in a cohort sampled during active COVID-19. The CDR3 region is CASSLQGNTEAFF. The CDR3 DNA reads TGTGCCAGCAGCCTACAGGGGAACACTGAAGCTTTCTTT.